This T cell receptor beta chain stems from a study of T cell responses to AZD1222 COVID-19 vaccine. Study as a whole: Doses given second, at about 4 or about 12 weeks, were pooled. Study-wide points: It should be noted that donors were predominantly white British and more often female, and clonal diversity was possibly underestimated. Close to half of all spike-specific TCRs reportedly target regions of the variants that are unmutated.

Points on this clone: The antigen is unknown.

The assay was immunoSEQ multiplex PCR, and TCRdb's table has in-frame clones only and misses some. Found here are some 110,000 clones, roughly 90% of them singletons; the top ten hold 7.5%. The CDR3 length is 16 residues. Per the germline V gene, CDR1 is MNHEY and CDR2 is SVGEGT. V lost 6 bases and J lost 8, with 26 bases in between. The chain combines TRBV6-2 or TRBV6-3 with TRBJ2-7; possible D gene TRBD2, 5 bases. The sample consisted of peripheral blood, taken on day 0 of AZD1222 vaccination. The TCR sequence derives from an adult in good health. CDR3 in DNA: TGTGCCAGCAGCCCTTCACGGGGTGAGCACCTACGAAAGCAGTACTTC. Its protein product is CASSPSRGEHLRKQYF.